The 23 T cell receptor beta chains below all came from one sample that was sequenced in a study of T cell responses to AZD1222 COVID-19 vaccine. Profiling relied on immunoSEQ multiplex PCR, and the TCRdb table lists in-frame clones only, not all of them. The data show 150,000 to 180,000 clones, with roughly nine tenths seen just once and approximately 20% held by the top ten. Sequenced here: peripheral blood, sampled on day 0 of AZD1222 vaccination. These receptor sequences come from an adult in good health.

The chain links TRBV19 to TRBJ1-1; TRBD1 might be the D (6 bases). The CDR3 is 16 amino acids. The V gene's germline CDR1 is LNHDA and CDR2 SQIVND (reference sequence). Trimming pared 5 bases from V and 3 bases from J, leaving 19 bases between. The CDR3 DNA reads as TGTGCCAGTAGTCAAAACAGGGAAGGCGGGGACACTGAAGCTTTCTTT. Amino acids: CASSQNREGGDTEAFF.

The rearrangement uses TRBV12-2 and TRBJ1-5; the table names TRBD1, a call not compared with the DNA. TRBV12-2 is classified as a pseudogene. This CDR3 has 16 amino acids. CDR3 protein: CASRCGQGLSNQPQHF. The CDR3, as DNA: TGTGCAAGTCGCTGCGGACAGGGCCTTAGCAATCAGCCCCAGCATTTT.

The chain recombines TRBV5-6 with TRBJ1-2; no reliable D call. This CDR3 has 13 residues. Germline CDR1 and CDR2: SGHDT and YYEEEE. Trimming stripped 3 bases from V and 4 bases from J, with 10 bases between. CDR3 in DNA: TGTGCCAGCAGCTCTGGGCGGTCCTATGGCTACACCTTC. It yields the protein CASSSGRSYGYTF.

V and J are TRBV6-5 and TRBJ1-2, with D perhaps TRBD1 (5 bases). Germline-derived CDR1 and CDR2 are MNHEY and SVGAGI. V lost 6 bases and J lost 2, with 13 bases in between. There are 14 residues in the CDR3. In nucleotides, the CDR3 is TGTGCCAGCAGAATTGGTCGGGGGAACTATGGCTACACCTTC. Its protein is CASRIGRGNYGYTF.

The genes are TRBV3-1 (or the pseudogene TRBV3-2) and TRBJ1-3; D is unresolved. V lost 3 bases and J 0 bases, leaving 6 bases between the germline ends. This CDR3 region has 14 residues. CDR1 is LGHDT, CDR2 YNNKEL, per germline (reference sequence). The chain's CDR3 is CASSHLDSGNTIYF. As DNA, the CDR3 is TGTGCCAGCAGCCATCTCGACTCTGGAAACACCATATATTTT.

The table lists this clone with a count of one. The V and J genes are TRBV18 and TRBJ1-1; D gene uncertain. The germline V gene encodes CDR1 KGHSH and CDR2 LQKENI. The CDR3 spans 14 residues. Trimming shortened V by 0 bases and J by 1 base, and 6 bases separated the two germline ends. CDR3 nucleotides: TGTGCCAGCTCACCACCGGCGGGGAACACTGAAGCTTTCTTT. This encodes CASSPPAGNTEAFF.

This sequence joins TRBV5-1 and TRBJ2-1; D not resolved. CDR1 is SGHRS, CDR2 YFSETQ, per germline. The CDR3 consists of 12 residues. V was shortened by 2 bases and J by 6 bases, with 6 bases between the two germline ends. The CDR3 region has the DNA TGCGCCAGCAGCTTTAAGGGCAATGAGCAGTTCTTC. Translated, it gives CASSFKGNEQFF.

This sequence joins TRBV5-8 and TRBJ2-4, with 7 nucleotides matching TRBD1. Germline-derived CDR1 and CDR2 are SGHTS and YDEGEE. With V trimmed by 0 bases and J by 2 bases, 2 bases remained unmatched. The CDR3 loop spans 15 amino acids. The CDR3 protein is CASSLGGQTKNIQYF. The CDR3 DNA follows: TGTGCCAGCAGCTTGGGGGGACAGACCAAAAACATTCAGTACTTC.

The J gene is TRBJ1-1, the V gene TRBV2; TRBD1 might be the D (6 bases). Germline CDR1 reads SNHLY; CDR2 reads FYNNEI. Trimming removed 6 bases from V and 0 bases from J, with 14 bases in between. This CDR3 contains 15 residues. The CDR3 is CASRPTGTLNTEAFF. DNA of the CDR3: TGTGCCAGCAGACCAACCGGGACACTGAACACTGAAGCTTTCTTT.

The chain has TRBV12-3 or TRBV12-4 and TRBJ2-3; D gene unclear. The CDR3 extends over 13 amino acids. Trimming left V 6 bases short and J 0 bases short, with 7 bases between. The CDR3 coding sequence is TGTGCCAGCAGAAGGGCGAGCACAGATACGCAGTATTTT. Its protein product is CASRRASTDTQYF.

The V gene is TRBV10-3, the J gene TRBJ2-5, with 7 bases lining up with TRBD2. With 6 bases clipped from V and 1 base from J, the junction kept 8 bases outside the gene matches. The CDR3 runs to 15 residues. Germline values: CDR1 ENHRY, CDR2 SYGVKD. The chain's CDR3 is CAIRAASGTQETQYF. The CDR3, as DNA: TGTGCCATCAGGGCGGCTAGCGGAACCCAAGAGACCCAGTACTTC.

The rearrangement uses TRBV7-2 and TRBJ2-3; a possible D gene is TRBD2 (6 bases). V lost 3 bases, J lost 1 base, and 11 bases lay in between. CDR1 is SGHTA and CDR2 is FQGNSA in the germline V gene. The CDR3 totals 15 residues. CDR3 protein: CASSLGGRGTDTQYF. CDR3 bases: TGTGCCAGCAGCTTGGGGGGTCGGGGCACAGATACGCAGTATTTT.

The rearrangement uses TRBV4-2 and TRBJ2-7; D is undetermined. Germline CDR1 is LGHNA and CDR2 is YNFKEQ. The CDR3 is 13 amino acids. Trimming stripped 2 bases from V and 3 bases from J, with 8 bases between. The DNA of the CDR3 is TGTGCCAGCAGCCAACGAAGTGGCTACGAGCAGTACTTC. Amino acid sequence: CASSQRSGYEQYF.

This clone occurred once. V usage is TRBV9 and J usage is TRBJ1-4, with D possibly TRBD1 on 5 matching bases. CDR1 is SGDLS and CDR2 is YYNGEE in the germline V gene. The CDR3 consists of 14 residues. Trimming cost V 3 bases and J 7 bases, with 13 bases left between them. CDR3 DNA sequence: TGTGCCAGCAGCGATATCGAGGGGCGTGAAAAACTGTTTTTT. Translated, it gives CASSDIEGREKLFF.

This clone has only a few counts. The J gene is TRBJ1-5, the V gene TRBV7-9; D is unresolved. Per germline, CDR1 SEHNR and CDR2 FQNEAQ (reference sequence). Trimming left V 5 bases short and J 2 bases short, with 10 bases between. The CDR3 is made up of 14 amino acids. The CDR3 region is CASSTGGRNQPQHF. The CDR3 DNA is TGTGCCAGCAGCACCGGAGGTCGCAATCAGCCCCAGCATTTT. Full variable domain (missing parts from reference TRBV7-9 and TRBJ1-5): DTGVSQNPRHKITKRGQNVTFRCDPISEHNRLYWYRQTLGQGPEFLTYFQNEAQLEKSRLLSDRFSAERPKGSFSTLEIQRTEQGDSAMYLCASSTGGRNQPQHFGDGTRLSIL.

The count of this clone is one. The V call is TRBV11-3, the J call TRBJ2-5; a weak D match, TRBD1 (7 bases). The germline CDR1 and CDR2 sequences are SGHNT and YENEEA. This CDR3 comprises 14 residues. Trimming cost V 5 bases and J 4 bases, with 14 bases left between them. The CDR3 sequence is CASSERGRGETQYF. CDR3 in DNA: TGTGCCAGCAGCGAGAGGGGGCGGGGAGAGACCCAGTACTTC.

This chain's CDR3 is CASSSIHRGSYNEQFF. Written as DNA, the CDR3 is TGTGCCAGCAGTTCTATTCACCGTGGCTCCTACAATGAGCAGTTCTTC. J is TRBJ2-1 and V is TRBV27; the D is unclear. In germline, CDR1 is MNHEY, CDR2 SMNVEV (reference sequence). The CDR3 length is 16 residues. V was shortened by 4 bases and J by 0 bases, with 13 bases between the two germline ends.

The CDR3 loop reads CASKQGRIYGYTF. CDR3 nucleotide sequence: TGTGCCAGCAAACAGGGCAGGATTTACGGCTACACCTTC. The J gene is TRBJ1-2, the V gene TRBV28, with D possibly matching TRBD1 (6 bases). This CDR3 spans 13 amino acids. Trimming removed 7 bases at V and 8 bases at J, with 17 bases between. Germline-derived CDR1 and CDR2 are MDHEN and SYDVKM.

The CDR3 region is CAWSVHRGYQPQHF. DNA of the CDR3: TGTGCCTGGAGTGTACACAGGGGCTATCAGCCCCAGCATTTT. The chain couples TRBV30 to TRBJ1-5; 7 nucleotides agree with TRBD1. The CDR3 loop spans 14 amino acids. With 0 bases clipped from V and 5 bases from J, the junction kept 4 bases outside the gene matches. Germline CDR1 GTSNPN, CDR2 SVGIG (reference sequence).

This chain joins TRBV5-1 and TRBJ2-5; D perhaps matches TRBD1 (6 bases). CDR3 length equals 15 residues. The ends were cut back, 3 bases at V and 5 bases at J, with 17 bases in the middle. In germline, CDR1 is SGHRS, CDR2 YFSETQ. The CDR3: CASSSQGPLGETQYF. The CDR3 nucleotides read TGCGCCAGCAGCTCCCAGGGGCCTTTGGGGGAGACCCAGTACTTC.

The CDR3 protein is CASSPAGGLPYEQYF. The CDR3 DNA follows: TGCGCCAGCAGCCCAGCGGGGGGGCTTCCCTACGAGCAGTACTTC. This sequence joins TRBV4-1 and TRBJ2-7, with 10 bases lining up with TRBD2. CDR1 and CDR2 from the germline V gene are MGHRA and YSYEKL. The CDR3 loop spans 15 amino acids. The V segment lost 4 bases and the J segment 2 bases; nucleotides outside the gene matches: 5.

This clone was recorded only once. The V and J genes are TRBV5-1 and TRBJ1-4, with 7 nucleotides matching TRBD1. J lost 8 bases, V lost 3 bases, and 4 bases had no gene match. The germline V gene encodes CDR1 SGHRS and CDR2 YFSETQ. CDR3 length equals 13 residues. This CDR3 is CASSSGGREKLFF. As DNA, the CDR3 is TGCGCCAGCAGCTCAGGGGGGCGGGAAAAACTGTTTTTT. Drawing the rest from reference TRBV5-1 and TRBJ1-4, the complete variable domain is KAGVTQTPRYLIKTRGQQVTLSCSPISGHRSVSWYQQTPGQGLQFLFEYFSETQRNKGNFPGRFSGRQFSNSRSEMNVSTLELGDSALYLCASSSGGREKLFFGSGTQLSVL.

V is TRBV5-1 and J is TRBJ1-6, with D perhaps TRBD1 (5 bases). V lost 2 bases and J 1 base, leaving 7 bases between the germline ends. Germline assignment: CDR1 SGHRS and CDR2 YFSETQ. The CDR3 spans 15 residues. CDR3 in amino acids: CASSFGGSYNSPLHF. The DNA for the CDR3 is TGCGCCAGCAGCTTTGGGGGTTCCTATAATTCACCCCTCCACTTT.